Listed below are T cell receptor beta chains from one sample, sequenced in a study of STAT5B mutations in CD4+ large granular lymphocyte leukemia. Method: immunoSEQ multiplex PCR; TCRdb's copy keeps in-frame clones and lacks some. Altogether tens of thousands of clones are present, 70% to 90% being singletons, with the ten largest covering around 3.3%. Sample: CD4+ T cells from blood buffy coats. The receptors here all came from a human donor in good health. CDR3s include the opening cysteine and the closing phenylalanine or tryptophan. The D gene is left open where the match is weak. Expanded clones get a size class; other rows say once, few or many, or leave the size out.

>TRBV19|TRBJ1-2|.|12|.
CASSIIGYGYTF
TGTGCCAGTAGTATAATCGGCTATGGCTACACCTTC
>TRBV7-9|TRBJ2-5|.|16|TRBD2
CASSPQGAGGKETQYF
TGTGCCAGCAGCCCGCAAGGGGCGGGAGGAAAAGAGACCCAGTACTTC
>TRBV5-4|TRBJ1-3|.|17|.
CASSADSTSRSGNTIYF
TGTGCCAGCAGCGCCGACTCTACCTCCCGCTCTGGAAACACCATATATTTT
>TRBV4-1|TRBJ2-7|.|16|TRBD2
CASSQLTSGSSYEQYF
TGCGCCAGCAGCCAACTGACTAGCGGGTCATCCTACGAGCAGTACTTC
>TRBV7-4|TRBJ1-5|few|14|.
CASRDGYSNQPQHF
TGTGCCAGCAGAGACGGGTATAGCAATCAGCCCCAGCATTTT
>TRBV19|TRBJ2-5|few|15|TRBD1
CASSMMGQAQETQYF
TGTGCCAGTAGTATGATGGGACAGGCTCAAGAGACCCAGTACTTC
>TRBV5-4|TRBJ2-2|.|15|.
CASSQDSPITGELFF
TGTGCCAGCAGCCAAGATAGCCCTATCACCGGGGAGCTGTTTTTT
>TRBV5-6|TRBJ2-3|.|16|TRBD2
CASSLSVAGGLLVQYF
TGTGCCAGCAGCTTGTCCGTAGCGGGAGGCCTCTTAGTGCAGTATTTT
>TRBV5-6|TRBJ2-2|.|16|TRBD2
CASSWRLAFNTGELFF
TGTGCCAGCAGCTGGAGACTAGCGTTTAACACCGGGGAGCTGTTTTTT
>TRBV27|TRBJ1-4|.|15|.
CASRYGGATNEKLFF
TGTGCCAGCAGGTACGGCGGGGCAACTAATGAAAAACTGTTTTTT